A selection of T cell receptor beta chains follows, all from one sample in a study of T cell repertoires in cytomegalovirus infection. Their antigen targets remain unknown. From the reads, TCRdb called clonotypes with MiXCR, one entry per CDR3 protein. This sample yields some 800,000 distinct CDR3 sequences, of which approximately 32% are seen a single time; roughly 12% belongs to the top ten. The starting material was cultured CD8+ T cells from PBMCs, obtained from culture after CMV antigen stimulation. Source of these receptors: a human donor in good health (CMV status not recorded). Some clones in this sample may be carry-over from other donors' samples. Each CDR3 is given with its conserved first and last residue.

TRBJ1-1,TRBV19,CASSIFSDSNTEAFF
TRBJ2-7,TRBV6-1,CASPPGAYEQYF
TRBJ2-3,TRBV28,CASTPGGSFSDTQYF
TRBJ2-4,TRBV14,CASSPSSGAAKNIQYF
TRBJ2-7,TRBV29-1,CSVEDLDYWTGKYEQYF
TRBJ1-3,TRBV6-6,CASSYRGRESHGNTIYF
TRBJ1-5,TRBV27,CASKLQGALNQPQHF
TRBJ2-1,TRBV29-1,CSVGGGPYNEQFF
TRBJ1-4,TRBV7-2,CASSLAGVNEKLFF
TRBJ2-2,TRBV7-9,CASSPPPTANTGELFF
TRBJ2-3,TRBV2,CASRPLAGGLGDTQYF
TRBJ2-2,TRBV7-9,CASTSPRQSAGELFF
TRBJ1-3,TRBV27,CASSLSRNLGNTIYF
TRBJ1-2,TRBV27,CASSLRDIPSYGYTF
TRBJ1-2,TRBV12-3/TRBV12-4,CASSLGQGLEVGYTF
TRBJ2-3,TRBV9,CASSPYGGLRTDTQYF
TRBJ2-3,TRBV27,CASSWDRVGTDTQYF
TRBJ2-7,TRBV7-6,CVSSLGSGSYEQYF
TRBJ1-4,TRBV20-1,CSARGPGTEATNEKLFF
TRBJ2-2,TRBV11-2,CASSLGRTIRTGELFF
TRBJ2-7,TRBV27,CASSLGVGGYEQYF
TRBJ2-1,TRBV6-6,CASSSGTSYSYNEQFF
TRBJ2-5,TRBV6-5,CASSYSSGGASETQYF
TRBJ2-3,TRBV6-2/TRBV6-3,CASSYPTRYTDTQYF
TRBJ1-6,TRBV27,CASSFQGTYSPLHF
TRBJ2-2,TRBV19,CASSISGMGELFF
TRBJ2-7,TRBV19,CASSFFAGGFYEQYF
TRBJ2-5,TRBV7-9,CASSSGGSADRKYF
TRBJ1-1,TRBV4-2,CASSQEAGANTEAFF
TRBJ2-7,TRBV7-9,CASSPYLRGVGEQYF
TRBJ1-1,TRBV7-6,CASSFSQGDTEAFF
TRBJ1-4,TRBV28,CASSQGQTINEKLFF
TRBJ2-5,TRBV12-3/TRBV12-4,CASSLIASQETQYF
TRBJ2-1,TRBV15,CATTPPQSTESYNEQFF
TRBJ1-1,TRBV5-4,CASSLEDREYDTEAFF
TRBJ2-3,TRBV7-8,CASSLKGRGTDTQYF
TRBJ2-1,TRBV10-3,CAISESMGGSYNEQFF
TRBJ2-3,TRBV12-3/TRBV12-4,CASRHGGGTDTQYF
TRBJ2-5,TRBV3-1,CASRLRGDGEETQYF